This TCR beta chain was sequenced for a study of regulatory T cells in long-lasting Graves disease. Time point described: newly diagnosed GD, antithyroid drugs for less than 3 months. From PBMCs, RNA was extracted and then used to make the TCR library. The TCR beta library used iRepertoire HTBI primers with Arm-PCR amplification of CDR3. MiXCR, applied by TCRdb to the multiplex PCR reads, yields one record per CDR3 protein. The sample lists around 460,000 distinct CDR3 sequences, around 15% occurring once. The CDR3 is 19 residues long. V lost 0 bases and J lost 0, with 19 bases in between. Germline lookup yields CDR1 SGHTA and CDR2 FQGNSA. This clonotype was recorded a few times. This same sample was also part of a study on T cells in Graves' hyperthyroidism and ophthalmopathy. That work states: Hyperthyroidism was newly diagnosed in patients aged 18 to 65 (duration under 2 months).

The chain couples TRBV7-2 to TRBJ2-3; TRBD2 might be the D (5 bases). The source is a woman between 45 and 60 years old with Graves disease. The specimen was peripheral blood mononuclear cells (PBMCs), collected at new diagnosis, from a patient treated with antithyroid drugs. CDR3 bases: TGTGCCAGCAGCTTAGCGTGGTCGTTTTTCGGGGATAGCACAGATACGCAGTATTTT. Translation: CASSLAWSFFGDSTDTQYF.